Reported below is one T cell receptor beta chain. The antigen remains unidentified. With V trimmed by 4 bases and J by 5 bases, 8 bases remained unmatched. The CDR3 has 16 amino acids. CDR1 is SGHNT and CDR2 is YYREEE in the germline V gene (reference sequence). Libraries were prepared by immunoSEQ multiplex PCR; TCRdb keeps only in-frame clonotypes and omits some of them. The sample records approximately 500,000 clones, almost 97% being singletons. Free of recent acute infections or vaccinations, the donors were healthy HIV-negative adults. This sample is drawn from a study of shared clonotypes between healthy human individuals. Study at large: Every donor yielded three CD4 naive, three CD4 memory, two CD8 naive and one CD8 memory plate. Points from the study as a whole: Expectations were that clonotype sharing among donors would be affected by sequencing depth.

Sequenced sample: naive CD4+ T cells sorted from blood. Subset denoted: CD45RA+ positively selected. The TCR was taken from a woman aged 25 to 39 in good health. This chain joins TRBV5-4 and TRBJ2-2; TRBD2 aligns across 10 bases. For the CDR3, the DNA is TGTGCCAGCAGCCCATCCCTAGCGGGAGTTACCGGGGAGCTGTTTTTT. Translated: CASSPSLAGVTGELFF.